A single sample is the source of the 13 T cell receptor beta chains below, sequenced in a study of radiotherapy plus CTLA-4 blockade in lung cancer. Clones were sequenced by immunoSEQ multiplex PCR, and TCRdb holds only the in-frame ones, with some missing. The top ten hold less than 5% of the sample, which has approximately 67,000 clones, over 80% seen once. Sequences were derived from peripheral blood, sampled from a patient treated with radiotherapy plus ipilimumab. The receptors were sampled from a human donor with non-small cell lung cancer who had a partial response to radiotherapy plus ipilimumab.

The chain links TRBV5-1 to TRBJ1-1, with D tentatively TRBD1 (6 bases). Germline loops: CDR1 SGHRS, CDR2 YFSETQ. V was cut by 0 bases and J by 1 base, with 13 bases left in between. The CDR3 totals 16 residues. The CDR3 reads CASSLAAGEGNTEAFF. CDR3 bases: TGCGCCAGCAGCTTGGCGGCAGGGGAGGGGAACACTGAAGCTTTCTTT.

The rearrangement uses TRBV18 and TRBJ2-5, with TRBD1 matching over 10 bases. Germline lookup yields CDR1 KGHSH and CDR2 LQKENI. This CDR3 comprises 15 residues. V trimming: 5 bases; J trimming: 2 bases; junction bases outside the gene matches: 5. The CDR3: CASSARDRGQETQYF. CDR3 sequence (DNA): TGTGCCAGCTCAGCCAGGGACAGGGGACAAGAGACCCAGTACTTC. Filled out from reference TRBV18 and TRBJ2-5, the complete variable domain reads NAGVMQNPRHLVRRRGQEARLRCSPMKGHSHVYWYRQLPEEGLKFMVYLQKENIIDESGMPKERFSAEFPKEGPSILRIQQVVRGDSAAYFCASSARDRGQETQYFGPGTRLLVL.

V gene TRBV28 combines with J gene TRBJ1-1, with D uncertain. Looked up from germline, CDR1 is MDHEN and CDR2 is SYDVKM. V lost 3 bases and J lost 4, with 12 bases in between. CDR3 length: 14 amino acids. CDR3 nucleotide sequence: TGTGCCAGCAGTTTTATGAGAGGGCGCACTGAAGCTTTCTTT. Its translation is CASSFMRGRTEAFF.

The sample holds one count of this clone. The CDR3 nucleotides are TGCGCCAGCAGCTTGGCGGGACTGGATAAGGGGACCCAGTACTTC. Translation gives CASSLAGLDKGTQYF. V is TRBV5-1 and J is TRBJ2-5; tentatively, D is TRBD2 (6 bases). Germline CDR1 is SGHRS and CDR2 is YFSETQ. The CDR3 length is 15 residues. The V and J ends lost 0 bases and 7 bases respectively, with 16 bases between them.

V gene TRBV6-5 combines with J gene TRBJ2-5; D may be TRBD1 (6 bases). The J call may be incorrect, as the DNA end agrees better with TRBJ2-7. There are 14 residues in the CDR3. Germline V gene lookup returns CDR1 MNHEY and CDR2 SVGAGI. CDR3 residues: CASSYMDSTYEQYF. As DNA, the CDR3 is TGTGCCAGCAGTTACATGGACAGCACCTACGAGCAGTACTTC.

There are a few counts of this clone. The rearrangement uses TRBV27 and TRBJ2-7; 7 bases map to TRBD1. Trimming cost V 2 bases and J 7 bases; bases outside gene matches: 14. CDR3 length: 16 amino acids. Germline V gene lookup returns CDR1 MNHEY and CDR2 SMNVEV (reference sequence). CDR3 nucleotides: TGTGCCAGCAGTTTAGCGCGAAAGACAGGGCCGGGGGAGCAGTACTTC. Its protein is CASSLARKTGPGEQYF.

The chain is built from TRBV5-8 and TRBJ2-2; 7 positions agree with TRBD1. The CDR3 is 15 residues long. Germline V gene data show CDR1 as SGHTS and CDR2 as YDEGEE. Germline trimming cut 6 bases from V and 4 bases from J; bases unmatched to any gene: 9. As DNA, the CDR3 is TGTGCCAGCAACGGCAGGGGGTCTGGCACCGGGGAGCTGTTTTTT. It specifies CASNGRGSGTGELFF.

This chain links TRBV18 with TRBJ2-5; TRBD1 matches 9 bases. Germline loops: CDR1 KGHSH, CDR2 LQKENI. The CDR3 is 13 residues long. Losses at the gene ends were 6 bases for V and 5 bases for J; bases not matched to a gene: 4. The CDR3 sequence is CASSPGTGETQYF. The CDR3 DNA reads as TGTGCCAGCTCTCCTGGGACAGGGGAGACCCAGTACTTC.

This clone was seen only a few times. This CDR3 reads CASSLDEGVAGGSTDTQYF. The DNA of the CDR3 is TGTGCCAGCAGCTTAGACGAGGGGGTAGCGGGAGGGAGCACAGATACGCAGTATTTT. The J gene is TRBJ2-3, the V gene TRBV7-2; 11 bases are a match to TRBD2. Per germline, CDR1 SGHTA and CDR2 FQGNSA. The length of the CDR3 is 19 residues. Losses at the gene ends were 1 base for V and 0 bases for J; bases not matched to a gene: 9.

The sample holds a few counts of this clone. The V gene is TRBV11-1, the J gene TRBJ1-2; no definite D call. CDR3 length equals 15 residues. V lost 1 base and J 4 bases, leaving 13 bases between the germline ends. The germline gives CDR1 SGHAT, CDR2 FQDESV (reference sequence). The CDR3 nucleotides read TGTGCCAGCAGCTTAGATCAAGGAGGGTTCTATGGCTACACCTTC. As protein: CASSLDQGGFYGYTF.

There are a few counts of this clone. The V and J genes are TRBV5-4 and TRBJ2-3; 8 bases agree with TRBD2. V dropped 5 bases and J dropped 6; count of bases not matched to a gene: 11. Germline CDR1 and CDR2: SGHNT and YYREEE (reference sequence). CDR3 length equals 15 residues. CDR3 sequence reads: CASSSGLGLADTQYF. CDR3 bases: TGTGCCAGCAGTTCGGGACTAGGGTTAGCTGATACGCAGTATTTT.

V usage is TRBV7-3 and J usage is TRBJ2-2; 8 bases are a match to TRBD2. V was clipped by 1 base and J by 1 base; unmatched bases: 8. The CDR3 has 18 amino acids. From germline, CDR1 is SGHTA and CDR2 FQGTGA. CDR3 coding DNA: TGTGCCAGCAGCTTAAAAGGGGCTAGCGGGTTGAACACCGGGGAGCTGTTTTTT. As protein: CASSLKGASGLNTGELFF.

The sample holds a few counts of this clone. The gene calls are TRBV6-1 and TRBJ2-7; D is perhaps TRBD2 (5 bases). V lost 3 bases, J lost 1 base, and 10 bases lay in between. The germline V gene encodes CDR1 MNHNS and CDR2 SASEGT. CDR3 length equals 14 residues. DNA of the CDR3: TGTGCCAGCAGTGAGCCAGGACTTTCCTACGAGCAGTACTTC. It encodes CASSEPGLSYEQYF.